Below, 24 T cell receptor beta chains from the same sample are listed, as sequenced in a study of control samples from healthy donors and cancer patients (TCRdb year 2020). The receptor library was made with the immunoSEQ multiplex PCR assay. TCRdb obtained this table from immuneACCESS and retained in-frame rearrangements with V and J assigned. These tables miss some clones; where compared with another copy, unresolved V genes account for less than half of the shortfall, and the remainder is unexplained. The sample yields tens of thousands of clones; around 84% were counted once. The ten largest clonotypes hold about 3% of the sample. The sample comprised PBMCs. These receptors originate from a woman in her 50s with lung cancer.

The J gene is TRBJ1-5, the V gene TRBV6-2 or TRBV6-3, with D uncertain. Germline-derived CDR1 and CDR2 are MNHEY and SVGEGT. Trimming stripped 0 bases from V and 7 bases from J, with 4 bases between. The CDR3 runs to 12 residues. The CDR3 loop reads CASSYSTQPQHF. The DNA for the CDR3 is TGTGCCAGCAGTTACTCGACCCAGCCCCAGCATTTT.

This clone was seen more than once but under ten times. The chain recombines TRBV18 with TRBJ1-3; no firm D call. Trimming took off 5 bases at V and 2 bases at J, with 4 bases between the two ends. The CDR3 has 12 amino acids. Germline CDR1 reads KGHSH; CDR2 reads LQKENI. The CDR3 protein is CASSGAGNTIYF. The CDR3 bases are TGTGCCAGCTCAGGAGCTGGAAACACCATATATTTT.

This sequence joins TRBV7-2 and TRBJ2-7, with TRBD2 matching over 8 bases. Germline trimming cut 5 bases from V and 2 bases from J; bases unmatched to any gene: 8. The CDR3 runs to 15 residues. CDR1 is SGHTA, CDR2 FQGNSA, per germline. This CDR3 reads CASSPSGGGTYEQYF. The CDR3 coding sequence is TGTGCCAGCAGCCCCTCGGGGGGGGGTACCTACGAGCAGTACTTC.

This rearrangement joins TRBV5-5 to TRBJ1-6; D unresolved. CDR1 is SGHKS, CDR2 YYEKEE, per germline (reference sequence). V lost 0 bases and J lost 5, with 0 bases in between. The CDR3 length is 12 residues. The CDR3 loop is CASSLDNSPLHF. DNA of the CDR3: TGTGCCAGCAGCTTGGATAATTCACCCCTCCACTTT.

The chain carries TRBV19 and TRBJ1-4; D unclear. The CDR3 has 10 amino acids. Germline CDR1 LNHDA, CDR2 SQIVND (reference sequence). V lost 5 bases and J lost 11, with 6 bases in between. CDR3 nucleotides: TGTGCCAGTAGTGAAGAGAAACTGTTTTTT. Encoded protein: CASSEEKLFF.

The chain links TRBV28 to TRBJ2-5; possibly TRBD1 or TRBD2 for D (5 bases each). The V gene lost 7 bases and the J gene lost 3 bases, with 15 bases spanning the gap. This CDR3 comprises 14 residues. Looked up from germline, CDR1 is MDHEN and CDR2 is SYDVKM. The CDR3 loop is CASTPRDPEETQYF. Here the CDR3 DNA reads TGTGCCAGCACTCCCCGGGACCCAGAAGAGACCCAGTACTTC.

The CDR3 here is CATSRDLGTGFGATNEKLFF. CDR3 nucleotide sequence: TGTGCCACCAGCAGAGATCTGGGGACAGGGTTCGGAGCAACTAATGAAAAACTGTTTTTT. The V gene is TRBV15, the J gene TRBJ1-4; 9 bases are shared with TRBD1. Germline-derived CDR1 and CDR2 are LNHNV and YYDKDF (reference sequence). J was trimmed by 0 bases and V by 0 bases; bases with no gene match: 11. The CDR3 sequence is 20 residues long.

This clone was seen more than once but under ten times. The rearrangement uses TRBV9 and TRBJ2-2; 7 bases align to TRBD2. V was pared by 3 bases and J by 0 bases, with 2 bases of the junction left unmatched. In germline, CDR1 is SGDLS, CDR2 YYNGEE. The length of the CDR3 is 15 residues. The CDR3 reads CASSARGANTGELFF. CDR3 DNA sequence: TGTGCCAGCAGCGCCCGGGGGGCGAACACCGGGGAGCTGTTTTTT.

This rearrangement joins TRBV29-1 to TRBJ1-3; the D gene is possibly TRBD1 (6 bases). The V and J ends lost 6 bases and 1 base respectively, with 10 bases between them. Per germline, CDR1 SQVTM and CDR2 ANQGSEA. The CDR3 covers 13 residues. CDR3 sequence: CSVQQGSGNTIYF. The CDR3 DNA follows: TGCAGCGTACAACAGGGTTCTGGAAACACCATATATTTT.

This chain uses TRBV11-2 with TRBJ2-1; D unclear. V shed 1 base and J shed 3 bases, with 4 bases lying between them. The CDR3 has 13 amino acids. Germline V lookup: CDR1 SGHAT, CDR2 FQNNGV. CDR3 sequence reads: CASSLGLYNEQFF. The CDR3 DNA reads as TGTGCCAGCAGCTTAGGTCTCTACAATGAGCAGTTCTTC.

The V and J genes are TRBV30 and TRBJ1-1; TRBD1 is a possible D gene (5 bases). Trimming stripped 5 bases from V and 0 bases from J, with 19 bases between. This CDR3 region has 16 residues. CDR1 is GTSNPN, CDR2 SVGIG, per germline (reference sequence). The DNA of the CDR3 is TGTGCCTGGCGACCCTACGGGAGGGGATTGAACACTGAAGCTTTCTTT. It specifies CAWRPYGRGLNTEAFF.

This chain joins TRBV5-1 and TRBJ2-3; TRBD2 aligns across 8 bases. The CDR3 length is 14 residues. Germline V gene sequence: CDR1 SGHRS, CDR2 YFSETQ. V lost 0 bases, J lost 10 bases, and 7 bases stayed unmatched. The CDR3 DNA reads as TGCGCCAGCAGCTTGGTGGTGGCGGGGGGTGCGCAGTATTTT. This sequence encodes CASSLVVAGGAQYF.

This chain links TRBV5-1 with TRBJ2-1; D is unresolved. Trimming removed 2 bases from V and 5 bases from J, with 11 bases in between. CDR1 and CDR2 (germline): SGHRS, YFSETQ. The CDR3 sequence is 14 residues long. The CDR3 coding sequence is TGCGCCAGCAGCTTTTCTAATACGGACAATGAGCAGTTCTTC. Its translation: CASSFSNTDNEQFF.

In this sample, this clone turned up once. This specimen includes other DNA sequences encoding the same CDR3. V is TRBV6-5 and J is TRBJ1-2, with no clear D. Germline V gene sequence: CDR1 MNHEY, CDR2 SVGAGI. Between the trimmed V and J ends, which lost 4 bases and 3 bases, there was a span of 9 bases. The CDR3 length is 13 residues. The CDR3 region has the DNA TGTGCCAGCAGTTTGACGCGGTACTATGGCTACACCTTC. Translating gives CASSLTRYYGYTF.

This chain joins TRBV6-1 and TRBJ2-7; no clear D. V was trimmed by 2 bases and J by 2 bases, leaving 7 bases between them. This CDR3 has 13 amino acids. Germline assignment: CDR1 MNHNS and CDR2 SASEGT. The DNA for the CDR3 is TGTGCCAGCAGTGAACTGCCTGCCTACGAGCAGTACTTC. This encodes CASSELPAYEQYF.

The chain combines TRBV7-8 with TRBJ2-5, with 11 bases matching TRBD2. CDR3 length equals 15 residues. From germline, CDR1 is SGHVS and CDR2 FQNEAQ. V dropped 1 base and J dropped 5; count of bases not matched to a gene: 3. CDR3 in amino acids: CASSLGLAGTETQYF. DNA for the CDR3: TGTGCCAGCAGCTTAGGACTAGCGGGAACCGAGACCCAGTACTTC.

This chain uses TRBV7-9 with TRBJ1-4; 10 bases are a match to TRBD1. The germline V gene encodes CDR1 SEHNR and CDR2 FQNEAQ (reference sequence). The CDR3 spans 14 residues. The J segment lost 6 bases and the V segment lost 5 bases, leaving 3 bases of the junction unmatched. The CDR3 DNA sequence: TGTGCCAGCAGCGGCGGACAGGGGGATGAAAAACTGTTTTTT. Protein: CASSGGQGDEKLFF.

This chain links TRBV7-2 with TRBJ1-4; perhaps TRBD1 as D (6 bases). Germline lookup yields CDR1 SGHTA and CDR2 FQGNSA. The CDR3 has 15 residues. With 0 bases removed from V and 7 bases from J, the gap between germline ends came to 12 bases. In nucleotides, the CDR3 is TGTGCCAGCAGCTTAGCGAGCAGGGGTGGTGAAAAACTGTTTTTT. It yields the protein CASSLASRGGEKLFF.

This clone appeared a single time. The CDR3 DNA sequence: TGTGCCTGGAGTGTACAAGTTTGGGACGGAGCCTATACAACTAACTATGGCTACACCTTC. Its protein product is CAWSVQVWDGAYTTNYGYTF. The V and J genes are TRBV30 and TRBJ1-2; TRBD1 might be the D (5 bases). Trimming took off 0 bases at V and 0 bases at J, with 26 bases between the two ends. CDR3 length: 20 amino acids. The germline CDR1 and CDR2 sequences are GTSNPN and SVGIG (reference sequence).

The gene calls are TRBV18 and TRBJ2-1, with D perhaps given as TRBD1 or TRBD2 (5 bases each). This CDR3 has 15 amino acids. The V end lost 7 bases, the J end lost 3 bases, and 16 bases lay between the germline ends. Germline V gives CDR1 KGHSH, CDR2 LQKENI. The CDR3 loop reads CASCIPGPGYNEQFF. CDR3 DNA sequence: TGTGCCAGCTGTATACCGGGACCTGGCTACAATGAGCAGTTCTTC. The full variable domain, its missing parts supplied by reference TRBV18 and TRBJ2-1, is NAGVMQNPRHLVRRRGQEARLRCSPMKGHSHVYWYRQLPEEGLKFMVYLQKENIIDESGMPKERFSAEFPKEGPSILRIQQVVRGDSAAYFCASCIPGPGYNEQFFGPGTRLTVL.

CDR3 sequence: CASSSNSGGFQYF. The CDR3 nucleotides read TGTGCCAGCAGCTCGAATAGCGGGGGTTTTCAGTATTTT. The chain carries TRBV7-3 and TRBJ2-3, with TRBD2 matching 9 bases. J was trimmed by 12 bases and V by 4 bases; bases with no gene match: 8. The CDR3 is 13 amino acids. CDR1 and CDR2 from the germline V gene are SGHTA and FQGTGA.

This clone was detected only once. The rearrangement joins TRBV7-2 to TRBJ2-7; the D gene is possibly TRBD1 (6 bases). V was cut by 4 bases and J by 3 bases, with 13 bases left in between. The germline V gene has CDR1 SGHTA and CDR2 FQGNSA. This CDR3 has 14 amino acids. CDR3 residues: CASSSVGTLYEQYF. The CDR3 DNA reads TGTGCCAGCAGCTCCGTCGGGACACTCTACGAGCAGTACTTC. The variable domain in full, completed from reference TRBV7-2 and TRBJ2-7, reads GAGVSQSPSNKVTEKGKDVELRCDPISGHTALYWYRQSLGQGLEFLIYFQGNSAPDKSGLPSDRFSAERTGGSVSTLTIQRTQQEDSAVYLCASSSVGTLYEQYFGPGTRLTVT.

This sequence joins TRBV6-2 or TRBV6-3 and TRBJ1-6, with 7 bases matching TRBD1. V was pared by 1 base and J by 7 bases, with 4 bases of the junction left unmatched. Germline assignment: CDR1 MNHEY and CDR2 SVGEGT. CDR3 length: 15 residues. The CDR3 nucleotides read TGTGCCAGCAGTTACTTGGGACAGAGCAATTCACCCCTCCACTTT. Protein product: CASSYLGQSNSPLHF.

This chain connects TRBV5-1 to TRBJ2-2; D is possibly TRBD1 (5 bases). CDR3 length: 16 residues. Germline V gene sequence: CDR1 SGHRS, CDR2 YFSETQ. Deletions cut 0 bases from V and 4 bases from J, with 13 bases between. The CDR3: CASSLAPGPSTGELFF. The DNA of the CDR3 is TGCGCCAGCAGCTTGGCCCCAGGGCCTAGCACCGGGGAGCTGTTTTTT.